A single sample is the source of the 21 T cell receptor beta chains below, sequenced in a study of Graves' ophthalmopathy and Graves' hyperthyroidism. From RNA, the CDR3 regions of TCR beta chains were amplified and sequenced. The first-round RT-PCR employed HTBI primers together with the Qiagen OneStep RT-PCR kit. A multiplex PCR was then performed as the second round. From the multiplex PCR reads, TCRdb called clonotypes with MiXCR, one entry per CDR3 protein. The sample shows under 200,000 distinct CDR3 sequences, less than 45% of them seen only once. Sequences were obtained from peripheral blood. These receptor sequences come from a woman aged 35 to 49 with Graves' ophthalmopathy.

This clonotype has ten or more counts. J is TRBJ1-1 and V is TRBV29-1; 7 positions agree with TRBD1. CDR1 SQVTM and CDR2 ANQGSEA come from the germline V gene. V was pared by 6 bases and J by 1 base, with 5 bases of the junction left unmatched. The CDR3 sequence is 13 residues long. The CDR3 DNA follows: TGCAGCGTCCGGGGACAGCAGAACACTGAAGCTTTCTTT. Translation gives CSVRGQQNTEAFF.

V and J are TRBV7-9 and TRBJ1-6, with D uncertain. CDR1 and CDR2 from the germline V gene are SEHNR and FQNEAQ (reference sequence). The germline V and J ends were trimmed by 7 bases and 8 bases, with 12 bases remaining between them. CDR3 length: 13 residues. The CDR3 region has the DNA TGTGCCAGCACCCTCAGGCAGGATTCACCCCTCCACTTT. Its translation: CASTLRQDSPLHF.

This clonotype was recorded a few times. The genes are TRBV7-2 and TRBJ2-7; unclear D gene. Looked up from germline, CDR1 is SGHTA and CDR2 is FQGNSA. With 3 bases removed from V and 4 bases from J, the gap between germline ends came to 7 bases. CDR3 size: 12 residues. CDR3 in DNA: TGTGCCAGCAGCTTCAAGTTGTACGAGCAGTACTTC. This sequence encodes CASSFKLYEQYF.

The chain employs TRBV7-2 and TRBJ2-5, with 7 bases aligning to TRBD1. V shed 3 bases, J shed 5 bases, and the junction held 3 bases outside the gene matches. The germline V gene has CDR1 SGHTA and CDR2 FQGNSA. There are 13 residues in the CDR3. The CDR3 sequence: CASSLQQGETQYF. CDR3 nucleotide sequence: TGTGCCAGCAGCTTGCAACAGGGGGAGACCCAGTACTTC.

This clonotype was counted ten times or more. The chain uses TRBV7-9 and TRBJ2-7; D may be TRBD1 (5 bases). The V and J ends lost 1 base and 6 bases respectively, with 13 bases between them. Germline V CDR1 and CDR2: SEHNR, FQNEAQ (reference sequence). The CDR3 totals 14 residues. The CDR3: CASSLDLQGFEQYF. The CDR3 coding sequence is TGTGCCAGCAGCTTAGATCTTCAGGGTTTCGAGCAGTACTTC.

Many counts were recorded for this clonotype. CDR3 DNA sequence: TGTGCCAGCAGCCCCTCGGGACTAGCCAAAAACATTCAGTACTTC. Its translation is CASSPSGLAKNIQYF. The chain carries TRBV13 and TRBJ2-4, with D perhaps matching TRBD2 (6 bases). The germline gives CDR1 PRHDT, CDR2 FYEKMQ (reference sequence). The CDR3 length is 15 residues. The V end lost 5 bases, the J end lost 0 bases, and 11 bases lay between the germline ends.

V usage is TRBV11-1 and J usage is TRBJ2-4; 10 bases line up with TRBD1. Germline values: CDR1 SGHAT, CDR2 FQDESV (reference sequence). Losses at the gene ends were 4 bases for V and 2 bases for J; bases not matched to a gene: 2. The CDR3 has 15 amino acids. The CDR3 is CASSSDRGSKNIQYF. The DNA of the CDR3 is TGTGCCAGCAGCTCGGACAGGGGGTCCAAAAACATTCAGTACTTC.

The CDR3 here is CASSRTGRNTGELFF. For the CDR3, the DNA is TGTGCCAGCAGTCGGACAGGGAGGAACACCGGGGAGCTGTTTTTT. The J gene is TRBJ2-2, the V gene TRBV6-1; 8 bases fit TRBD1. J was trimmed by 1 base and V by 5 bases; bases with no gene match: 3. This CDR3 is 15 amino acids long. The germline V gene encodes CDR1 MNHNS and CDR2 SASEGT.

This clonotype has ten or more counts. V gene TRBV5-1 combines with J gene TRBJ1-1; possibly TRBD1 for D (5 bases). In germline, CDR1 is SGHRS, CDR2 YFSETQ. The CDR3 sequence is 15 residues long. V dropped 2 bases and J dropped 1 base, with 12 bases sitting between them. This CDR3 is CASSFQGLTNTEAFF. The CDR3 DNA reads as TGCGCCAGCAGCTTTCAGGGATTAACGAACACTGAAGCTTTCTTT. Combining the CDR3 with reference TRBV5-1 and TRBJ1-1 gives the whole variable domain KAGVTQTPRYLIKTRGQQVTLSCSPISGHRSVSWYQQTPGQGLQFLFEYFSETQRNKGNFPGRFSGRQFSNSRSEMNVSTLELGDSALYLCASSFQGLTNTEAFFGQGTRLTVV.

V usage is TRBV20-1 and J usage is TRBJ1-6; a possible D gene is TRBD1 (5 bases). Germline CDR1 reads DFQATT; CDR2 reads SNEGSKA (reference sequence). The V and J ends lost 5 bases and 7 bases respectively, with 21 bases between them. The CDR3 has 16 amino acids. CDR3 residues: CSALQRRGARNSPLHF. DNA for the CDR3: TGCAGTGCTCTACAACGAAGAGGGGCTAGGAATTCACCCCTCCACTTT.

Ten or more counts support this clonotype. The rearrangement joins TRBV27 to TRBJ1-2, with 9 bases matching TRBD1. Germline-derived CDR1 and CDR2 are MNHEY and SMNVEV (reference sequence). The J segment lost 5 bases and the V segment lost 2 bases, leaving 9 bases of the junction unmatched. CDR3 size: 16 residues. CDR3 residues: CASSLAGTGRGYGYTF. The CDR3 nucleotides are TGTGCCAGCAGTTTAGCTGGGACAGGGAGGGGATATGGCTACACCTTC.

This clonotype has at least ten counts. This sequence joins TRBV25-1 and TRBJ1-2, with a weak D call TRBD1 (5 bases). CDR1 MGHDK and CDR2 SYGVNS come from the germline V gene. V shed 8 bases and J shed 6 bases, with 16 bases lying between them. The CDR3 is made up of 13 amino acids. CDR3 DNA sequence: TGTGCCAGCGCTCCCGGGGCTTTGGATGGCTACACCTTC. It is translated as CASAPGALDGYTF.

This rearrangement joins TRBV6-5 to TRBJ2-5; maybe TRBD2 (6 bases). Per germline, CDR1 MNHEY and CDR2 SVGAGI. The CDR3 extends over 16 amino acids. V lost 2 bases and J 0 bases, leaving 13 bases between the germline ends. CDR3: CASSYTGRGNQETQYF. CDR3 sequence (DNA): TGTGCCAGCAGTTACACAGGCCGGGGGAACCAAGAGACCCAGTACTTC.

This clonotype occurred many times. The chain has TRBV11-2 and TRBJ2-5; 13 bases fit TRBD2. Per the germline V gene, CDR1 is SGHAT and CDR2 is FQNNGV. The junction had 9 bases not matched to a gene; V was cut back by 5 bases and J by 3 bases. The CDR3 contains 17 residues. The CDR3 sequence: CASSTRLAGGHEETQYF. CDR3 bases: TGTGCCAGCAGCACTAGACTAGCGGGAGGTCATGAAGAGACCCAGTACTTC.

The CDR3 DNA reads TGTGCCAGCAGTTACCAGCTCAATCAGCCCCAGCATTTT. Translating gives CASSYQLNQPQHF. J is TRBJ1-5 and V is TRBV6-2 or TRBV6-3; no definite D call. The ends were cut back, 2 bases at V and 3 bases at J, with 5 bases in the middle. Germline CDR1 is MNHEY and CDR2 is SVGEGT. This CDR3 spans 13 amino acids.

V gene TRBV6-1 combines with J gene TRBJ1-1; 7 bases line up with TRBD1. Germline CDR1 MNHNS, CDR2 SASEGT. V trimming: 6 bases; J trimming: 1 base; junction bases outside the gene matches: 8. This CDR3 has 15 residues. The CDR3 bases are TGTGCCAGCAGCATAGGGACAGAGCGGAACACTGAAGCTTTCTTT. It codes for CASSIGTERNTEAFF.

V is TRBV4-1 and J is TRBJ2-4; 11 bases fit TRBD2. Per the germline V gene, CDR1 is MGHRA and CDR2 is YSYEKL. The CDR3 runs to 17 residues. Unmatched junction bases numbered 4, after V lost 3 bases and J lost 0 bases. The CDR3 DNA is TGCGCCAGCAGCCAGCTAGCGGGGGGAATAGCCAAAAACATTCAGTACTTC. This sequence encodes CASSQLAGGIAKNIQYF.

This clonotype came up many times. The chain has TRBV20-1 and TRBJ1-5; 10 bases map to TRBD1. Trimming at V came to 6 bases and at J to 6 bases, leaving 14 bases not matched to a gene. Germline loops: CDR1 DFQATT, CDR2 SNEGSKA (reference sequence). This CDR3 is built from 16 residues. The CDR3 region has the DNA TGCAGTGCAACCAAAGCCGGGACAGGGGTCGGTCAGCCCCAGCATTTT. Translation gives CSATKAGTGVGQPQHF.

The J gene is TRBJ2-7, the V gene TRBV28, with 9 bases matching TRBD2. Germline CDR1 is MDHEN and CDR2 is SYDVKM. The length of the CDR3 is 15 residues. After removal of 6 bases from V and 2 bases from J, the junction contained 8 bases not matched to a gene. The CDR3 reads CASSPQASGTYEQYF. CDR3 nucleotides: TGTGCCAGCAGCCCCCAGGCTAGCGGGACCTACGAGCAGTACTTC.

This clonotype was picked up many times. The chain combines TRBV30 with TRBJ2-2, with D hard to call. Deletions cut 0 bases from V and 5 bases from J, with 7 bases between. Germline loops: CDR1 GTSNPN, CDR2 SVGIG (reference sequence). The CDR3 length is 13 residues. Written as DNA, the CDR3 is TGTGCCTGGAGTGTACTTGGGACCGGGGAGCTGTTTTTT. Translation: CAWSVLGTGELFF.

The gene calls are TRBV6-1 and TRBJ2-5; 7 bases match TRBD2. In germline, CDR1 is MNHNS, CDR2 SASEGT. Unmatched junction bases numbered 6, after V lost 3 bases and J lost 2 bases. The CDR3 has 15 amino acids. This CDR3 is CASSDGGGGQETQYF. The CDR3, as DNA: TGTGCCAGCAGTGATGGGGGGGGAGGGCAAGAGACCCAGTACTTC.